This is a list of T cell receptor beta chains from one sample in a study of blood T cell repertoires in COVID-19. Method: immunoSEQ multiplex PCR; TCRdb's copy keeps in-frame clones and lacks some. The table includes some 210,000 clones, roughly nine tenths detected once. Sample: peripheral blood. The source is a man aged 25-45 years with acute or convalescent COVID-19. Both conserved end residues are part of each CDR3. The D gene is left open where the match is weak. The listing skips clone size in some rows; elsewhere it reads once, few, many or a size class.

once | TRBJ2-6 | TRBV30 | . | TGTGCCTGGAGTGTAAGGGGTAGAACATCTGGGGCCAACGTCCTGACTTTC | CAWSVRGRTSGANVLTF
. | TRBJ2-1 | TRBV11-2 | . | TGTGCCAGCAGCTTAAGTATTAGGACTAACAACGAGCAGTTCTTC | CASSLSIRTNNEQFF
. | TRBJ1-5 | TRBV19 | TRBD1 | TGTGCCAGTAGTATCCTGCCGGAGGGGGCACAACAGCCCCAGCATTTT | CASSILPEGAQQPQHF
. | TRBJ2-4 | TRBV10-2 | . | TGCGCCAGCAGTCCCCTGACTCGAATAGCCAAAAACATTCAGTACTTC | CASSPLTRIAKNIQYF
. | TRBJ2-5 | TRBV7-9 | . | TGTGCCAGCAGCGCCAGCACAGGTTGGGAGACCCAGTACTTC | CASSASTGWETQYF
. | TRBJ2-2 | TRBV5-6 | . | TGTGCCAGCAGCCTAGGACTCTACACCGGGGAGCTGTTTTTT | CASSLGLYTGELFF
. | TRBJ2-5 | TRBV9 | TRBD1 | TGTGCCAGCAGCGTCGCGGGACAGGGTACGGAGACCCAGTACTTC | CASSVAGQGTETQYF
. | TRBJ2-1 | TRBV9 | TRBD2 | TGTGCCAGCAGCGTAGGAGCGGGGGGTGGGGATGAGCAGTTCTTC | CASSVGAGGGDEQFF
. | TRBJ1-1 | TRBV4-2 | . | TGTGCCAGCAGCCAAGAGACACCCTGGAACACTGAAGCTTTCTTT | CASSQETPWNTEAFF
. | TRBJ1-1 | TRBV28 | . | TGTGCCAGCAGTTTAAGAAGCTTGAACACTGAAGCTTTCTTT | CASSLRSLNTEAFF
. | TRBJ2-7 | TRBV7-2 | TRBD2 | TGTGCCAGCAGCCAAGGACTAGTCGGTTACGAGCAGTACTTC | CASSQGLVGYEQYF
. | TRBJ2-2 | TRBV5-1 | . | TGCGCCAGCAGCTTGGTACCACAGGAATACACCGGGGAGCTGTTTTTT | CASSLVPQEYTGELFF
. | TRBJ1-2 | TRBV5-1 | . | TGCGCCAGCAGCTTCGAGGTTGGAGTGAATAACTATGGCTACACCTTC | CASSFEVGVNNYGYTF
few | TRBJ1-6 | TRBV7-3 | TRBD1 | TGTGCCAGCGGTTTTGACAGGGGTCTGTCACCCCTCCACTTT | CASGFDRGLSPLHF
. | TRBJ1-1 | TRBV11-3 | . | TGTGCCAGCAGCTTAGATTCGAGGTGGGACACTGAAGCTTTCTTT | CASSLDSRWDTEAFF
. | TRBJ2-7 | TRBV30 | . | TGTGCCTGGAACGCAGTTACCTACGAGCAGTACTTC | CAWNAVTYEQYF
. | TRBJ1-1 | TRBV6-5 | TRBD1 | TGTGCCAGCAGTTACTCGGGACAGGGGACGTCTTTCTTT | CASSYSGQGTSFF
. | TRBJ2-3 | TRBV29-1 | TRBD2 | TGCAGCGTGCAAGTAGCGGGGACCACAGATACGCAGTATTTT | CSVQVAGTTDTQYF
. | TRBJ2-5 | TRBV27 | TRBD2 | TGTGCCAGCAGTTTAAACGGGGGGGGGTTGGAGACCCAGTACTTC | CASSLNGGGLETQYF
. | TRBJ2-3 | TRBV7-7 | TRBD2 | TGTGCTAGCAGCTCGGGACTAGCGGGAGATACGCAGTATTTT | CASSSGLAGDTQYF
. | TRBJ1-1 | TRBV6-6 | . | TGTGCCAGCAGTTACTCGATCGGCAGGGGGAACACTGAAGCTTTCTTT | CASSYSIGRGNTEAFF
. | TRBJ2-7 | TRBV19 | . | TGTGCCAGTAGCCTCGGGACGGGGGCCTACGAGCAGTACTTC | CASSLGTGAYEQYF
. | TRBJ2-2 | TRBV5-5 | . | TGTGCCAGCAGCACAAACACCGGGGAGCTGTTTTTT | CASSTNTGELFF
. | TRBJ1-2 | TRBV28 | TRBD1 | TGTGCCAGCAGCGCACCGGGACAGGGGGGTGACTATGGCTACACCTTC | CASSAPGQGGDYGYTF
. | TRBJ2-4 | TRBV4-2 | . | TGTGCCAGCAGTTTCAGCGGTGGGGAGAGCATTCAGTACTTC | CASSFSGGESIQYF
. | TRBJ1-2 | TRBV5-1 | . | TGCGCCAGCAGCTTCGACAGAAACTATGGCTACACCTTC | CASSFDRNYGYTF
. | TRBJ2-5 | TRBV19 | TRBD1 | TGTGCCAGTAGTCAATTGACAGGGGGCAGTGAGACCCAGTACTTC | CASSQLTGGSETQYF
. | TRBJ2-2 | TRBV12-3/TRBV12-4 | . | TGTGCCAGCAAACAGGACGGGGAGCTGTTTTTT | CASKQDGELFF
. | TRBJ2-7 | TRBV11-2 | . | TGTGCCAGCACCAAAGGGGGGACAGCTCCCTACGAGCAGTACTTC | CASTKGGTAPYEQYF
. | TRBJ1-2 | TRBV5-1 | . | TGCGCCAGCAGCTTGGCTAGTACGGGGGAAGGCTACACCTTC | CASSLASTGEGYTF
. | TRBJ2-7 | TRBV27 | TRBD2 | TGTGCCAGCGGACTAGCGGCCTCCTACGAGCAGTACTTC | CASGLAASYEQYF
. | TRBJ2-3 | TRBV10-3 | . | TGTGCCATCAGGACTAATCTTTTGGTAGATACGCAGTATTTT | CAIRTNLLVDTQYF
. | TRBJ1-1 | TRBV2 | . | TGTGCCAGCAGTGTGGGGGGGGTCGGGAACACTGAAGCTTTCTTT | CASSVGGVGNTEAFF
. | TRBJ2-7 | TRBV6-6 | TRBD2 | TGTGCCAGCACCCTCTCGGGACTAGCGCTTAATGTTCAGTACTTC | CASTLSGLALNVQYF
. | TRBJ2-2 | TRBV7-8 | . | TGTGCCAGCAGCGAAGACAGAGCCAGAAACACCGGGGAGCTGTTTTTT | CASSEDRARNTGELFF